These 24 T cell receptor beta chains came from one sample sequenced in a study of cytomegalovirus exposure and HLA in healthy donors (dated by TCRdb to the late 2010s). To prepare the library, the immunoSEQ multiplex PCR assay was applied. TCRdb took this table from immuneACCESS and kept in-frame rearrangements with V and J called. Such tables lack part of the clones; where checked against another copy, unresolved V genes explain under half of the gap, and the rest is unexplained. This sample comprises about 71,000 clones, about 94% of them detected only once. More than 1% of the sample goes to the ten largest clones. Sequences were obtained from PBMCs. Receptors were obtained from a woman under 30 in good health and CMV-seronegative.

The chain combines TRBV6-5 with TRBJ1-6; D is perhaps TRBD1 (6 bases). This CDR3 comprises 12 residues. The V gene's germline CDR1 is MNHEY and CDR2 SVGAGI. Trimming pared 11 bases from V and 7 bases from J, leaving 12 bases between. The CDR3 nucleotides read TGTGCCTGCGGGGGCAGCAATTCACCCCTCCACTTT. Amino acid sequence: CACGGSNSPLHF.

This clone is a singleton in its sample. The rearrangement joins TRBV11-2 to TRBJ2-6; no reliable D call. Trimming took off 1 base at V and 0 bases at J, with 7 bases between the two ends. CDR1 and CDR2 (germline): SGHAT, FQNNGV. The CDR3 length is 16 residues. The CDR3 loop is CASSLGRSSGANVLTF. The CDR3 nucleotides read TGTGCCAGCAGCTTAGGACGGAGCTCTGGGGCCAACGTCCTGACTTTC.

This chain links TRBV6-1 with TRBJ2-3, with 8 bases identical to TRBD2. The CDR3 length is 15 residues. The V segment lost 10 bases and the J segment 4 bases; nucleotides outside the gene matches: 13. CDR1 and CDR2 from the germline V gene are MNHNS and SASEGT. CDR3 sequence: CAIQSQREPSDTQYF. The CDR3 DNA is TGTGCCATCCAAAGCCAGCGGGAGCCTTCAGATACGCAGTATTTT.

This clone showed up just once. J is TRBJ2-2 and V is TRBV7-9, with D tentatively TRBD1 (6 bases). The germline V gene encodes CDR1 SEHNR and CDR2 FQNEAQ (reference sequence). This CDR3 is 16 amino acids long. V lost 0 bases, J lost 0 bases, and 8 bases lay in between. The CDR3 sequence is CASSLASGANTGELFF. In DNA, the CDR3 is TGTGCCAGCAGCTTAGCTTCAGGGGCGAACACCGGGGAGCTGTTTTTT. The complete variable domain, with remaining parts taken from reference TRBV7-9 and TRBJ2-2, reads DTGVSQNPRHKITKRGQNVTFRCDPISEHNRLYWYRQTLGQGPEFLTYFQNEAQLEKSRLLSDRFSAERPKGSFSTLEIQRTEQGDSAMYLCASSLASGANTGELFFGEGSRLTVL.

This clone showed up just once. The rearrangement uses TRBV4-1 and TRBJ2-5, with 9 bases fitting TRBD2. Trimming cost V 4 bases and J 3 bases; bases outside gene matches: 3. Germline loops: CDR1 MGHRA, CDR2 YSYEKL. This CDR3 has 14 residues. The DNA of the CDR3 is TGCGCCAGCAGCCTGGGACTAGCTAAAGAGACCCAGTACTTC. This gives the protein CASSLGLAKETQYF.

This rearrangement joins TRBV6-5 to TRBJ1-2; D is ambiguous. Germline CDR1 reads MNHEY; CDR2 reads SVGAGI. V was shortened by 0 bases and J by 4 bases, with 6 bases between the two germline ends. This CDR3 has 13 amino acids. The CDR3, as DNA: TGTGCCAGCAGTTACTCGTACAGCTATGGCTACACCTTC. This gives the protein CASSYSYSYGYTF.

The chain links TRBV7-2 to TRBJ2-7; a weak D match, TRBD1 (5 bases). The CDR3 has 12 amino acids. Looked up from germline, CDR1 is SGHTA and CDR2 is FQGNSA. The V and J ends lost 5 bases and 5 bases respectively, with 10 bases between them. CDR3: CASSPSGHEQYF. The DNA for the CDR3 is TGTGCCAGCAGCCCATCAGGGCACGAGCAGTACTTC.

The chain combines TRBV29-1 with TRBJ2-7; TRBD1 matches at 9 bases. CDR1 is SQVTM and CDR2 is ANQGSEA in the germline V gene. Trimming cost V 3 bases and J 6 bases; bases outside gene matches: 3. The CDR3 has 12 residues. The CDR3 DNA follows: TGCAGCGTTGACGGGACAGGGAGCGAGCAGTACTTC. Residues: CSVDGTGSEQYF.

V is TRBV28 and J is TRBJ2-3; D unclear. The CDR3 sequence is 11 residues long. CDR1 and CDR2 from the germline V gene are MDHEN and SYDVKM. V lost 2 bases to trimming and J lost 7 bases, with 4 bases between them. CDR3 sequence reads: CASSLQNTQYF. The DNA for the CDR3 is TGTGCCAGCAGTTTACAAAATACGCAGTATTTT.

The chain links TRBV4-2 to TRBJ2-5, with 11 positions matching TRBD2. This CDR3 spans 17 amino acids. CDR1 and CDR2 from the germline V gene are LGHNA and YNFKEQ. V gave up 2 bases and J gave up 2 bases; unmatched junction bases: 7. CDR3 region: CASSQSSGLAEQETQYF. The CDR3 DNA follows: TGTGCCAGCAGCCAAAGCTCGGGACTAGCGGAGCAAGAGACCCAGTACTTC.

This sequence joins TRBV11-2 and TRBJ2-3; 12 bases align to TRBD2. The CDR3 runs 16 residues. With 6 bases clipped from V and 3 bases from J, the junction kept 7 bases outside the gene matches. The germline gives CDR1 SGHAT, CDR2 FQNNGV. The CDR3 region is CASRSSGRARTDTQYF. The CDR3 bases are TGTGCCAGCAGATCTAGCGGGAGGGCCAGGACAGATACGCAGTATTTT.

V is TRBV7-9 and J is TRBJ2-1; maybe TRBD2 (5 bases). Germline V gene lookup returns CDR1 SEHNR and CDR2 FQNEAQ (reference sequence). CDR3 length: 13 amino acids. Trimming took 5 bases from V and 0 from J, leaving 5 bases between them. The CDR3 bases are TGTGCCAGCAGCGGGAGCTCCTACAATGAGCAGTTCTTC. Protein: CASSGSSYNEQFF.

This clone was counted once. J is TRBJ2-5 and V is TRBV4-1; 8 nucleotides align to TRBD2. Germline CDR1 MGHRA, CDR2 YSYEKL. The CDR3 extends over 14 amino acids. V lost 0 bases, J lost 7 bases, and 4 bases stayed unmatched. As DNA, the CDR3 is TGCGCCAGCAGCCAAGATCAGACTAGCGTGACCCAGTACTTC. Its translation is CASSQDQTSVTQYF.

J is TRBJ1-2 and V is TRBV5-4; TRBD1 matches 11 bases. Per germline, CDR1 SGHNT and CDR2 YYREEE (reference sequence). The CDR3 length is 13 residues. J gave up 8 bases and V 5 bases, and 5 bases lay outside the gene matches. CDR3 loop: CASSRDRGDGYTF. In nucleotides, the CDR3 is TGTGCCAGCAGTCGGGACAGGGGGGACGGCTACACCTTC.

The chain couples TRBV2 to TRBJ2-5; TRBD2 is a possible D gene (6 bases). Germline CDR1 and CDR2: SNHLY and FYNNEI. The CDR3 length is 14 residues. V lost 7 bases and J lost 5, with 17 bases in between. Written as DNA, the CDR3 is TGTGCCAGCAAAAGACTAGATGGCTGGGAGACCCAGTACTTC. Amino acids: CASKRLDGWETQYF.

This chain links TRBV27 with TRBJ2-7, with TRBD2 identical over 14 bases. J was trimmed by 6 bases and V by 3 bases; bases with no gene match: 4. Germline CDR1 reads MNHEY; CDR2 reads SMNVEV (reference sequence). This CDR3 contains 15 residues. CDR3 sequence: CASSFGTSGSGEQYF. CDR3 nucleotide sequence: TGTGCCAGCAGTTTCGGGACTAGCGGGAGTGGCGAGCAGTACTTC.

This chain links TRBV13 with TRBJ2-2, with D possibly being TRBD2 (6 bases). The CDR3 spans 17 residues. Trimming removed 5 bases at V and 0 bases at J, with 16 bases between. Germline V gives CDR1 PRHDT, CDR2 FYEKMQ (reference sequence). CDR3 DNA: TGTGCCAGCAGCCGAAATCTCGGGGGTACGAACACCGGGGAGCTGTTTTTT. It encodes CASSRNLGGTNTGELFF.

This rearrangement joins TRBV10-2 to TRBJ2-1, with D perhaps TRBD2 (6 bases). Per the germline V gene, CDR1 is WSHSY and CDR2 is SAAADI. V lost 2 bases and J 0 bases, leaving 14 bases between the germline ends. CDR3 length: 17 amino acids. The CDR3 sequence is CASSERVLASSYNEQFF. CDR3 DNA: TGCGCCAGCAGTGAGAGGGTACTAGCTAGCTCCTACAATGAGCAGTTCTTC.

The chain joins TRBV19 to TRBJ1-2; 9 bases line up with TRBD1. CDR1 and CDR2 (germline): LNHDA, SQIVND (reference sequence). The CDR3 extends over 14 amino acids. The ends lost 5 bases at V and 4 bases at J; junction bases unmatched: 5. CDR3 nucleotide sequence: TGTGCCAGTAGTCTCGGACAGGGGATCTATGGCTACACCTTC. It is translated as CASSLGQGIYGYTF.

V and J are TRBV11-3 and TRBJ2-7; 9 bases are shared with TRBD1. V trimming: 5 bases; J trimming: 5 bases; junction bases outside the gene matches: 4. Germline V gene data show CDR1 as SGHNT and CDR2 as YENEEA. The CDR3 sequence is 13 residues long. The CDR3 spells CASSVRTGDEQYF. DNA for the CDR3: TGTGCCAGCAGCGTTAGGACAGGGGACGAGCAGTACTTC.

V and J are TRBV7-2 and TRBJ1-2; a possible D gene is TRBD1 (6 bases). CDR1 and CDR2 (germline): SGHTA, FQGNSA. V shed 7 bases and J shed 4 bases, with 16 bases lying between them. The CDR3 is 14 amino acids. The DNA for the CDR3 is TGTGCCAGCACCACCCGGCGGGGGGCCTATGGCTACACCTTC. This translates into CASTTRRGAYGYTF.

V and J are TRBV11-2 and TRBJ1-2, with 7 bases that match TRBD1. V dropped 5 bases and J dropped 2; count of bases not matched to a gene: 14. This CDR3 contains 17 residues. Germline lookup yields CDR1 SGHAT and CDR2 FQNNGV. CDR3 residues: CASSHTTGVLLNYGYTF. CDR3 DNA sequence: TGTGCCAGCAGCCATACTACAGGGGTCCTACTAAACTATGGCTACACCTTC. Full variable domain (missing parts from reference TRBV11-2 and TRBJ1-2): EAGVAQSPRYKIIEKRQSVAFWCNPISGHATLYWYQQILGQGPKLLIQFQNNGVVDDSQLPKDRFSAERLKGVDSTLKIQPAKLEDSAVYLCASSHTTGVLLNYGYTFGSGTRLTVV.

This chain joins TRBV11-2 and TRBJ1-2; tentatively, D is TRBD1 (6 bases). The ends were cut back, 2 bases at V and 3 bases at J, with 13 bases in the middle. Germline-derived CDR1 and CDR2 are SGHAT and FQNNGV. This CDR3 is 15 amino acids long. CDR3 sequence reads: CASSLSRGQDYGYTF. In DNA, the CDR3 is TGTGCCAGCAGCTTATCGCGGGGGCAGGACTATGGCTACACCTTC.

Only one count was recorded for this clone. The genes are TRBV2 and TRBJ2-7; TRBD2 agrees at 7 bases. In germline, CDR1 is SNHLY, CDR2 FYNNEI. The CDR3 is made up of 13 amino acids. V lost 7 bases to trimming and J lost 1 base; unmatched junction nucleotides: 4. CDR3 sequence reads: CASKSGTSYEQYF. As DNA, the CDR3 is TGTGCCAGCAAAAGCGGGACTTCCTACGAGCAGTACTTC.